The clone carrying this T cell receptor (beta chain) was detected ten times or more. The antigen is not known. This sample is drawn from a study of T-cell memory formation after mild COVID-19. Study summary: Largely donor-specific TCR clusters were found. Study-wide results and limits: Mostly located in CM and EM were contracting CD4+ clones, with contracting CD8+ clones located in EMRA.

The V gene end was trimmed by 7 bases and the J gene end by 15 bases; junction bases not matched to a gene: 10. CDR1 MNHNS and CDR2 SASEGT come from the germline V gene. The length of the CDR3 is 12 residues. TCRdb reprocessed the 5' RACE reads with MiXCR, giving one entry per CDR3 protein. The data hold 530,000 or so distinct CDR3 sequences, with about 18% observed a single time. This clonotype was sampled from an adult woman who had mild COVID-19 (a few samples of this study predate the infection). Cell type and time point are not known. V and J are TRBV6-1 and TRBJ2-3; TRBD2 matches 10 bases. Sample: PBMCs or a T cell subset sorted from them (not recorded which). The CDR3 reads CASNTFGTSVYF. CDR3 DNA: TGTGCCAGCAACACCTTCGGGACTAGCGTTTATTTT.